The source of this T cell receptor beta chain is a study of T cells in pancreatic ductal adenocarcinoma. Sequenced by immunoSEQ multiplex PCR; TCRdb stores in-frame clones only, minus some. This sample yields 15,000 to 20,000 clones, of which approximately 91% are seen a single time; 0.94% belongs to the top ten. CDR1 SGHNT and CDR2 YENEEA come from the germline V gene. The trim removed 0 bases at V and 6 bases at J, leaving 9 bases unmatched. The CDR3 length is 16 residues. No neoadjuvant therapy was given to the selected pancreatic ductal adenocarcinoma patients before their surgery. The count of this clone is one.

The receptor was isolated from a human donor with pancreatic ductal adenocarcinoma. Specimen: PBMCs. The genes are TRBV11-3 and TRBJ1-1, with 8 bases identical to TRBD1. The CDR3 spells CASSLDGTGSLAEAFF. The DNA for the CDR3 is TGTGCCAGCAGCTTAGATGGGACAGGTAGTCTCGCTGAAGCTTTCTTT.